Below, 17 T cell receptor beta chains from the same sample are listed, as sequenced in a study of T cells in Graves' hyperthyroidism and ophthalmopathy. The source material, RNA transcripts, was used to amplify TCR beta CDR3 regions. A first-round RT-PCR of the TCR CDR3 used the HTBI primer set. Each CDR3 protein is one row after TCRdb ran MiXCR on the multiplex PCR reads. The sample lists roughly 380,000 distinct CDR3 sequences, around 13% occurring once. Sequenced material: blood. The receptor set was obtained from a woman aged 60-75 years with Graves' hyperthyroidism.

V usage is TRBV10-3 and J usage is TRBJ1-2; 12 positions match TRBD1. This CDR3 is 14 amino acids long. V lost 5 bases, J lost 6 bases, and 4 bases stayed unmatched. The germline V gene encodes CDR1 ENHRY and CDR2 SYGVKD. The CDR3 loop is CAISSGTGGHGYTF. Written as DNA, the CDR3 is TGTGCCATCAGTTCCGGGACAGGGGGCCATGGCTACACCTTC.

CDR3 sequence (DNA): TGTGCCAGTAGTATTAAGGGGCTATCTACCTACGAGCAGTACTTC. It codes for CASSIKGLSTYEQYF. J is TRBJ2-7 and V is TRBV19; weak D call: TRBD1 (5 bases). Germline CDR1 LNHDA, CDR2 SQIVND (reference sequence). The CDR3 has 15 residues. V gave up 3 bases and J gave up 2 bases, with 14 bases separating them.

This clonotype was detected many times. V gene TRBV7-9 combines with J gene TRBJ2-7; unclear D gene. With 1 base removed from V and 6 bases from J, the gap between germline ends came to 7 bases. From germline, CDR1 is SEHNR and CDR2 FQNEAQ (reference sequence). The CDR3 is 12 residues long. CDR3 amino acids: CASSLDGFEQYF. The CDR3 DNA sequence: TGTGCCAGCAGCTTAGATGGCTTCGAGCAGTACTTC.

V and J are TRBV2 and TRBJ1-2; D may be TRBD1 (5 bases). V gave up 4 bases and J gave up 5 bases, with 20 bases separating them. This CDR3 has 16 residues. Per germline, CDR1 SNHLY and CDR2 FYNNEI. Here the CDR3 DNA reads TGTGCCAGCAGTGGCATCAATTCGGGAGGGGATTATGGCTACACCTTC. It yields the protein CASSGINSGGDYGYTF.

V gene TRBV12-5 combines with J gene TRBJ1-2; the D is unclear. Germline-derived CDR1 and CDR2 are LGHNT and FRNRAP. Between the trimmed V and J ends, which lost 5 bases and 5 bases, there was a span of 12 bases. CDR3 length equals 13 residues. The CDR3 coding sequence is TGTGCTAGTGGTACACGGGTTTCATATGGCTACACCTTC. Its translation: CASGTRVSYGYTF.

This clonotype was counted once. The chain links TRBV3-1 to TRBJ2-3, with D uncertain. Trimming stripped 0 bases from V and 5 bases from J, with 12 bases between. The CDR3 length is 15 residues. The germline V gene has CDR1 LGHDT and CDR2 YNNKEL (reference sequence). CDR3 residues: CASSQDQAVGDTQYF. The CDR3 bases are TGTGCCAGCAGCCAAGATCAGGCTGTAGGAGATACGCAGTATTTT.

This clonotype has only a few counts. The chain combines TRBV7-9 with TRBJ2-7, with 10 bases fitting TRBD2. J lost 5 bases, V lost 6 bases, and 4 bases had no gene match. The germline CDR1 and CDR2 sequences are SEHNR and FQNEAQ (reference sequence). CDR3 size: 13 residues. The CDR3 nucleotides are TGTGCCAGCAGTAGGACTAGCGGAGACGAGCAGTACTTC. Its translation is CASSRTSGDEQYF. The variable domain in full, completed from reference TRBV7-9 and TRBJ2-7, reads DTGVSQNPRHKITKRGQNVTFRCDPISEHNRLYWYRQTLGQGPEFLTYFQNEAQLEKSRLLSDRFSAERPKGSFSTLEIQRTEQGDSAMYLCASSRTSGDEQYFGPGTRLTVT.

This clonotype was counted between two and nine times. The V call is TRBV9, the J call TRBJ1-2; no firm D call. The V gene lost 4 bases and the J gene lost 8 bases, with 18 bases spanning the gap. The CDR3 runs 14 residues. Germline V CDR1 and CDR2: SGDLS, YYNGEE. The CDR3 loop is CASSPRRVFGGYTF. The CDR3 coding sequence is TGTGCCAGCAGCCCCAGGAGGGTATTTGGGGGCTACACCTTC. The whole variable domain, filled in from reference TRBV9 and TRBJ1-2, reads DSGVTQTPKHLITATGQRVTLRCSPRSGDLSVYWYQQSLDQGLQFLIQYYNGEERAKGNILERFSAQQFPDLHSELNLSSLELGDSALYFCASSPRRVFGGYTFGSGTRLTVV.

This clonotype was observed many times. This chain joins TRBV5-1 and TRBJ1-2; the D is unclear. Trimming took 4 bases from V and 6 from J, leaving 13 bases between them. The CDR3 has 13 residues. Looked up from germline, CDR1 is SGHRS and CDR2 is YFSETQ. The CDR3: CASSTGVVHGYTF. In DNA form, the CDR3 reads TGCGCCAGCAGCACGGGAGTGGTACATGGCTACACCTTC.

Here the CDR3 reads CASSLAGQGPDTQYF. CDR3 DNA sequence: TGTGCCAGCAGCTTGGCGGGACAGGGACCAGATACGCAGTATTTT. This rearrangement joins TRBV5-8 to TRBJ2-3; 9 nucleotides line up with TRBD1. This CDR3 contains 15 residues. Germline V gene lookup returns CDR1 SGHTS and CDR2 YDEGEE. V gave up 0 bases and J gave up 4 bases; unmatched junction bases: 3.

This clonotype was observed many times. The chain carries TRBV7-9 and TRBJ2-5, with TRBD2 as a possible D gene (5 bases). Germline V CDR1 and CDR2: SEHNR, FQNEAQ (reference sequence). V dropped 5 bases and J dropped 4 bases, with 17 bases sitting between them. This CDR3 comprises 15 residues. CDR3 nucleotides: TGTGCCAGCAGCCCTATAGGACGCGAGGGAGAGACCCAGTACTTC. Protein: CASSPIGREGETQYF.

This clonotype showed up just a few times. The chain combines TRBV12-3 or TRBV12-4 with TRBJ1-1, with D perhaps matching TRBD1 (6 bases). V was pared by 5 bases and J by 6 bases, with 10 bases between. The CDR3 runs 12 residues. The CDR3: CASSDTGSEAFF. In DNA, the CDR3 is TGTGCCAGCAGTGATACAGGGTCTGAAGCTTTCTTT.

The table lists this clonotype with a few counts. The rearrangement joins TRBV18 to TRBJ2-3; 8 nucleotides align to TRBD2. Germline V gives CDR1 KGHSH, CDR2 LQKENI. The V and J ends lost 3 bases and 0 bases, in that order; junction bases with no gene match: 11. This CDR3 comprises 18 residues. CDR3 protein: CASSPVTSVRSSTDTQYF. In DNA, the CDR3 is TGTGCCAGCTCACCCGTGACTAGCGTACGATCTAGCACAGATACGCAGTATTTT.

This chain connects TRBV19 to TRBJ2-4; perhaps TRBD2 as D (5 bases). Germline CDR1 and CDR2: LNHDA and SQIVND (reference sequence). The CDR3 covers 13 residues. V was cut by 2 bases and J by 8 bases, with 10 bases left in between. The chain's CDR3 is CASSIRTGDIQYF. DNA for the CDR3: TGTGCCAGTAGTATAAGGACTGGGGACATTCAGTACTTC.

The chain has TRBV24-1 and TRBJ1-5, with TRBD1 as a possible D gene (5 bases). With 3 bases removed from V and 5 bases from J, the gap between germline ends came to 13 bases. Germline loops: CDR1 KGHDR, CDR2 SFDVKD. This CDR3 is 15 amino acids long. The CDR3, as DNA: TGTGCCACCAGTGATCCGGGACGGCCCGATCAGCCCCAGCATTTT. Protein sequence: CATSDPGRPDQPQHF.

CDR3 nucleotide sequence: TGTGCCAGTAGTACTAGCGGCCGGACCTACGAGCAGTACTTC. It translates to CASSTSGRTYEQYF. The chain links TRBV19 to TRBJ2-7; 7 bases are shared with TRBD2. The germline V gene has CDR1 LNHDA and CDR2 SQIVND (reference sequence). The CDR3 spans 14 residues. With 4 bases clipped from V and 2 bases from J, the junction kept 5 bases outside the gene matches. Together with reference TRBV19 and TRBJ2-7, the CDR3 gives the full variable domain: DGGITQSPKYLFRKEGQNVTLSCEQNLNHDAMYWYRQDPGQGLRLIYYSQIVNDFQKGDIAEGYSVSREKKESFPLTVTSAQKNPTAFYLCASSTSGRTYEQYFGPGTRLTVT.

This clonotype was seen ten or more times. The CDR3 sequence is CSARLLWPSGAQETQYF. CDR3 coding DNA: TGCAGTGCTAGACTGCTTTGGCCTAGCGGGGCCCAAGAGACCCAGTACTTC. The chain carries TRBV20-1 and TRBJ2-5; 9 bases match TRBD2. Germline assignment: CDR1 DFQATT and CDR2 SNEGSKA (reference sequence). This CDR3 has 17 residues. Trimming removed 2 bases from V and 1 base from J; junction bases left unmatched: 11.